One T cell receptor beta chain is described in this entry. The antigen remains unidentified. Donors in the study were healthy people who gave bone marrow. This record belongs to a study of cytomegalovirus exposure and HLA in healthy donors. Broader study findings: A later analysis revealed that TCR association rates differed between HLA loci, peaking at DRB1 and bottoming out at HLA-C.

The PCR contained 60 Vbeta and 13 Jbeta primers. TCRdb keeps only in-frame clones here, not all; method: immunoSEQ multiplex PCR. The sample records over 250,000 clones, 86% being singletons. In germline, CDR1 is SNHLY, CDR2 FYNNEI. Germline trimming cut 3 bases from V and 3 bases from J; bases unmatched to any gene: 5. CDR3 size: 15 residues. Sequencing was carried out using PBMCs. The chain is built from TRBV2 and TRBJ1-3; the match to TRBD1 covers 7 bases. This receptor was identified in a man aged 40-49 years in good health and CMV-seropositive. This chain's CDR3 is CASSEYRGSGNTIYF. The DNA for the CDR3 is TGTGCCAGCAGTGAGTACAGGGGAAGTGGAAACACCATATATTTT.